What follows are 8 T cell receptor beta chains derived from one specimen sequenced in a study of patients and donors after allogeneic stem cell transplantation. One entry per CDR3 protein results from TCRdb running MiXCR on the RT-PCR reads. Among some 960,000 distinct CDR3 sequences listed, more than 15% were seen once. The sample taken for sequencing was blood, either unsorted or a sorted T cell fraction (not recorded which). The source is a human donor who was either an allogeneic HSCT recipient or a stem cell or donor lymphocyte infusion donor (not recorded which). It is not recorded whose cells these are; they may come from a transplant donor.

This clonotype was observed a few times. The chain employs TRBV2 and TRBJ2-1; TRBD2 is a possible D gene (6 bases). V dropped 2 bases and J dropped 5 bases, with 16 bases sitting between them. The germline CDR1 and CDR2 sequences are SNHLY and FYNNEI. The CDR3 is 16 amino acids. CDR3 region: CASSEHGTEKNNEQFF. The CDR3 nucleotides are TGTGCCAGCAGTGAACACGGGACTGAGAAAAACAATGAGCAGTTCTTC.

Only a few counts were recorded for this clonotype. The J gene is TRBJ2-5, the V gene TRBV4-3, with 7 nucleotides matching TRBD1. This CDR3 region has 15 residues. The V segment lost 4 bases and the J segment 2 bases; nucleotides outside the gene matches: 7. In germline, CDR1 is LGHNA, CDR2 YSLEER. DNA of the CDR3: TGCGCCAGCAGCCTCACCGGGACAGAACAAGAGACCCAGTACTTC. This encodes CASSLTGTEQETQYF.

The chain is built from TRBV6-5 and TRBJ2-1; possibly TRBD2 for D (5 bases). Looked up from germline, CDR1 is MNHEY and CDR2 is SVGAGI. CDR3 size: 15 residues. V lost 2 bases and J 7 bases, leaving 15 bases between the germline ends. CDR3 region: CASSYTRAPGNEQFF. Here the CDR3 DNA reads TGTGCCAGCAGTTACACCCGGGCCCCGGGGAATGAGCAGTTCTTC.

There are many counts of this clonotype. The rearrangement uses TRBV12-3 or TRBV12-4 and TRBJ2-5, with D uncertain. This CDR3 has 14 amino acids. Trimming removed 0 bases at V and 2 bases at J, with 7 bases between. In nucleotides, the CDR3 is TGTGCCAGCAGTTTAGCCCCCCAACAAGAGACCCAGTACTTC. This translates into CASSLAPQQETQYF.

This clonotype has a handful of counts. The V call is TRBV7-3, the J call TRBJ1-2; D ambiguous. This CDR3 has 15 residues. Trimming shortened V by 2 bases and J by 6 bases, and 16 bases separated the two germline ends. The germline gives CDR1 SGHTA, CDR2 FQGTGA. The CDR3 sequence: CASSLEGRNPHGYTF. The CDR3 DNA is TGTGCCAGCAGCTTAGAAGGCAGGAACCCTCATGGCTACACCTTC.

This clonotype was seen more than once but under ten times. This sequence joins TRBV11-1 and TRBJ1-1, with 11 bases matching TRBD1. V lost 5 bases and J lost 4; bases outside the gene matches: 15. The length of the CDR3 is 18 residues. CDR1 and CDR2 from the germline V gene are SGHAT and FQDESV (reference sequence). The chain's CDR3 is CASSLSTGTGGRGTEAFF. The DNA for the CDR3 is TGTGCCAGCAGCCTATCCACCGGGACAGGGGGGAGAGGCACTGAAGCTTTCTTT.

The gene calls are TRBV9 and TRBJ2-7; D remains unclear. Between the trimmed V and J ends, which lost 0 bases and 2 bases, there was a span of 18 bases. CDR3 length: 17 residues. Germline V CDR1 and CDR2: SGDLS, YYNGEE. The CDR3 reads CASSVERLLAVPYEQYF. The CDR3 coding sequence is TGTGCCAGCAGCGTAGAAAGGCTCCTGGCCGTACCCTACGAGCAGTACTTC.

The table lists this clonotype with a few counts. The CDR3 is CSVSGSNYEQYF. DNA for the CDR3: TGCAGTGTTAGCGGGAGTAATTACGAGCAGTACTTC. This chain connects TRBV29-1 to TRBJ2-7; 9 bases fit TRBD2. CDR1 and CDR2 (germline): SQVTM, ANQGSEA. The length of the CDR3 is 12 residues.